Presented here are 29 T cell receptor beta chains from one specimen sequenced in a study of immune evolution from preneoplasia to lung adenocarcinoma. Sequencing used immunoSEQ multiplex PCR; TCRdb keeps in-frame clones, though not all of them. The sample yields about 41,000 clones, over 75% seen once. Sequenced: FFPE invasive lung adenocarcinoma tissue. The receptors stem from a person aged 55 to 70 with lung adenocarcinoma.

DNA for the CDR3: TGTGCCAGCAGTAACTGGGGAAAGAACACTGAAGCTTTCTTT. This sequence encodes CASSNWGKNTEAFF. This chain uses TRBV11-1 with TRBJ1-1; no firm D call. The ends were cut back, 6 bases at V and 1 base at J, with 12 bases in the middle. The CDR3 runs to 14 residues. Germline loops: CDR1 SGHAT, CDR2 FQDESV (reference sequence).

This sequence joins TRBV6-5 and TRBJ2-3; 7 nucleotides agree with TRBD1. J lost 1 base, V lost 6 bases, and 7 bases had no gene match. CDR1 MNHEY and CDR2 SVGAGI come from the germline V gene. This CDR3 spans 15 amino acids. The CDR3 DNA reads as TGTGCCAGCAGGGCAACAGGGGCTGGCACAGATACGCAGTATTTT. Its protein product is CASRATGAGTDTQYF.

The chain combines TRBV6-1 with TRBJ1-3; D is perhaps TRBD1 (5 bases). The CDR3 loop spans 15 amino acids. With 6 bases removed from V and 4 bases from J, the gap between germline ends came to 16 bases. Germline loops: CDR1 MNHNS, CDR2 SASEGT. CDR3 nucleotide sequence: TGTGCCAGCAGGGGGCTCATAAGCGTCGGAAACACCATATATTTT. Protein product: CASRGLISVGNTIYF.

V usage is TRBV19 and J usage is TRBJ2-5; D is undetermined. The DNA end is more similar to TRBJ2-7, so the J call may be wrong. The CDR3 loop spans 12 amino acids. Germline-derived CDR1 and CDR2 are LNHDA and SQIVND (reference sequence). In DNA, the CDR3 is TGTGCCAGCGACAACGGCTCCTACGAGCAGTACTTC. It yields the protein CASDNGSYEQYF.

This sequence joins TRBV18 and TRBJ2-1; 7 nucleotides agree with TRBD1. Trimming at V came to 1 base and at J to 3 bases, leaving 0 bases not matched to a gene. The CDR3 is 14 residues long. Per the germline V gene, CDR1 is KGHSH and CDR2 is LQKENI. The CDR3 nucleotides are TGTGCCAGCTCACCACGGGACAGCTACAATGAGCAGTTCTTC. Translated: CASSPRDSYNEQFF.

This clone turned up a few times. This CDR3 is CASSLTPDNEQFF. DNA of the CDR3: TGTGCCAGCAGCTTAACCCCGGACAATGAGCAGTTCTTC. The chain has TRBV7-3 and TRBJ2-1; no clear D gene. The CDR3 loop spans 13 amino acids. The germline CDR1 and CDR2 sequences are SGHTA and FQGTGA. V lost 0 bases and J lost 5, with 5 bases in between.

CDR3 loop: CSARYTDTQYF. DNA for the CDR3: TGCAGTGCTCGCTACACAGATACGCAGTATTTT. The chain has TRBV20-1 and TRBJ2-3; D is undetermined. The CDR3 loop spans 11 amino acids. Germline V gene sequence: CDR1 DFQATT, CDR2 SNEGSKA (reference sequence). V dropped 5 bases and J dropped 2 bases, with 5 bases sitting between them.

The chain has TRBV7-2 and TRBJ2-7; unclear D gene. The CDR3 loop spans 11 amino acids. Germline V gives CDR1 SGHTA, CDR2 FQGNSA. Trimming cost V 6 bases and J 4 bases, with 7 bases left between them. CDR3 in DNA: TGTGCCAGCAGGCTCAGGTACGAGCAGTACTTC. It specifies CASRLRYEQYF.

The rearrangement links TRBV29-1 to TRBJ2-2; D unclear. The V end lost 8 bases, the J end lost 5 bases, and 18 bases lay between the germline ends. The CDR3 sequence is 14 residues long. CDR1 SQVTM and CDR2 ANQGSEA come from the germline V gene. The CDR3 region has the DNA TGCAGCATTGTCTTGGCGGCAAAAACCGGGGAGCTGTTTTTT. It is translated as CSIVLAAKTGELFF.

The chain links TRBV6-4 to TRBJ2-7; TRBD2 is a possible D gene (5 bases). Germline V CDR1 and CDR2: MRHNA, SNTAGT. CDR3 length equals 11 residues. The V end lost 8 bases, the J end lost 4 bases, and 9 bases lay between the germline ends. In DNA, the CDR3 is TGTGCCAGCCCAGTAGCGTACGAGCAGTACTTC. Translated: CASPVAYEQYF.

The gene calls are TRBV19 and TRBJ1-1; no definite D call. The CDR3 is 16 residues long. V shed 10 bases and J shed 2 bases, with 23 bases lying between them. Germline V gene lookup returns CDR1 LNHDA and CDR2 SQIVND (reference sequence). The CDR3 nucleotides are TGTGCCACCAGAAGGGCAACAACCGGGGTTAACACTGAAGCTTTCTTT. Its translation is CATRRATTGVNTEAFF.

V is TRBV19 and J is TRBJ1-1, with D unresolved. The CDR3 spans 15 residues. CDR1 LNHDA and CDR2 SQIVND come from the germline V gene (reference sequence). Trimming removed 7 bases from V and 6 bases from J, with 21 bases in between. CDR3: CASNRHLVDYAEAFF. In nucleotides, the CDR3 is TGTGCCAGTAATCGGCACCTGGTCGATTACGCTGAAGCTTTCTTT.

This clone is a singleton in its sample. The gene calls are TRBV27 and TRBJ1-5; D is perhaps TRBD1 (5 bases). Germline lookup yields CDR1 MNHEY and CDR2 SMNVEV (reference sequence). This CDR3 has 16 amino acids. V was shortened by 8 bases and J by 2 bases, with 19 bases between the two germline ends. The CDR3 sequence: CASRDVAARGNQPQHF. The CDR3 nucleotides are TGTGCCAGCCGGGACGTGGCAGCGAGGGGCAATCAGCCCCAGCATTTT.

The CDR3 sequence is CASSYSWTGLDGYTF. CDR3 sequence (DNA): TGTGCCAGCAGTTACTCCTGGACAGGGCTGGATGGCTACACCTTC. The chain has TRBV6-6 and TRBJ1-2; 8 bases fit TRBD1. The CDR3 consists of 15 residues. The germline gives CDR1 MNHNY, CDR2 SVGAGI (reference sequence). Trimming took 0 bases from V and 6 from J; bases not matched to a gene: 6.

Only one count was recorded for this clone. One end of the junction fails to match germline, which may point to a read error. The DNA of the CDR3 is TGTGCCAGCAGCCAAGATGTTGCAGGGGGGCTAAGTTTT. Translated: CASSQDVAGGLSF. V usage is TRBV4-2 and J usage is TRBJ1-4; 7 bases align to TRBD1. There are 13 residues in the CDR3. Germline values: CDR1 LGHNA, CDR2 YNFKEQ.

This sequence joins TRBV7-2 and TRBJ1-2; possible D gene TRBD1, 5 bases. The CDR3 length is 12 residues. Germline V lookup: CDR1 SGHTA, CDR2 FQGNSA. V dropped 4 bases and J dropped 2 bases, with 5 bases sitting between them. CDR3 nucleotide sequence: TGTGCCAGCAGCTGGGACAACTATGGCTACACCTTC. It translates to CASSWDNYGYTF.

Relative to its sample, this clone is medium-sized. J is TRBJ2-1 and V is TRBV7-9; D remains unclear. The CDR3 extends over 11 amino acids. Germline V gives CDR1 SEHNR, CDR2 FQNEAQ (reference sequence). Trimming left V 8 bases short and J 10 bases short, with 12 bases between. CDR3 in amino acids: CASLRSREQFF. Here the CDR3 DNA reads TGTGCCAGCTTAAGGAGTCGAGAGCAGTTCTTC.

V is TRBV19 and J is TRBJ1-5, with D possibly TRBD1 on 5 matching bases. The V gene lost 3 bases and the J gene lost 5 bases, with 17 bases spanning the gap. In germline, CDR1 is LNHDA, CDR2 SQIVND (reference sequence). The CDR3 sequence is 16 residues long. The CDR3 here is CASSMSRAWDYQPQHF. DNA of the CDR3: TGTGCCAGTAGTATGAGTCGAGCGTGGGACTATCAGCCCCAGCATTTT.

A single count supports this clone. The CDR3 loop reads CASSPKGGSEAFF. CDR3 coding DNA: TGTGCCAGCTCACCAAAGGGAGGGTCTGAAGCTTTCTTT. The chain joins TRBV18 to TRBJ1-1; D uncertain. Germline lookup yields CDR1 KGHSH and CDR2 LQKENI. The CDR3 is 13 amino acids. The V gene lost 2 bases and the J gene lost 6 bases, with 10 bases spanning the gap.

The V gene is TRBV11-2, the J gene TRBJ2-3; D unclear. CDR3 size: 14 residues. The V gene's germline CDR1 is SGHAT and CDR2 FQNNGV. V was clipped by 1 base and J by 10 bases, with 15 bases between them. CDR3 amino acids: CASSLVGGRKAQYF. The CDR3 nucleotides read TGTGCCAGCAGCTTAGTCGGCGGCCGAAAGGCGCAGTATTTT.

V usage is TRBV6-4 and J usage is TRBJ2-2; 7 positions match TRBD2. CDR1 MRHNA and CDR2 SNTAGT come from the germline V gene. The CDR3 is made up of 16 amino acids. The trim removed 6 bases at V and 6 bases at J, leaving 13 bases unmatched. The CDR3 region has the DNA TGTGCCAGCAGCCCTTCACTAGCGAACGGGGCCGGGGAGCTGTTTTTT. Residues: CASSPSLANGAGELFF.

V gene TRBV5-1 combines with J gene TRBJ2-7, with TRBD1 identical over 8 bases. The CDR3 runs to 14 residues. V lost 2 bases to trimming and J lost 5 bases; unmatched junction nucleotides: 6. In germline, CDR1 is SGHRS, CDR2 YFSETQ. CDR3: CASSLSGQGHEQYF. In DNA form, the CDR3 reads TGCGCCAGCAGCTTAAGTGGACAGGGCCACGAGCAGTACTTC. The complete variable domain, with remaining parts taken from reference TRBV5-1 and TRBJ2-7, reads KAGVTQTPRYLIKTRGQQVTLSCSPISGHRSVSWYQQTPGQGLQFLFEYFSETQRNKGNFPGRFSGRQFSNSRSEMNVSTLELGDSALYLCASSLSGQGHEQYFGPGTRLTVT.

The gene calls are TRBV25-1 and TRBJ1-2, with D possibly TRBD1 on 5 matching bases. The length of the CDR3 is 13 residues. CDR1 is MGHDK, CDR2 SYGVNS, per germline. Trimming took 4 bases from V and 7 from J, leaving 13 bases between them. CDR3 loop: CASSGTSAGGYTF. In nucleotides, the CDR3 is TGTGCCAGCAGTGGGACATCCGCCGGTGGCTACACCTTC.

The V and J genes are TRBV30 and TRBJ1-4, with D possibly matching TRBD1 (6 bases). The length of the CDR3 is 16 residues. Per germline, CDR1 GTSNPN and CDR2 SVGIG (reference sequence). V was clipped by 8 bases and J by 7 bases, with 26 bases between them. This chain's CDR3 is CAANPELQGRGEKLFF. The DNA of the CDR3 is TGTGCCGCGAACCCGGAACTGCAGGGGAGGGGTGAAAAACTGTTTTTT.

This rearrangement joins TRBV5-1 to TRBJ2-3, with TRBD2 matching 7 bases. The V gene's germline CDR1 is SGHRS and CDR2 YFSETQ. The CDR3 covers 14 residues. V lost 3 bases, J lost 2 bases, and 3 bases stayed unmatched. The CDR3 here is CASSSSGATDTQYF. In DNA, the CDR3 is TGCGCCAGCAGCTCGAGCGGGGCCACAGATACGCAGTATTTT.

The rearrangement joins TRBV18 to TRBJ2-7, with 9 nucleotides matching TRBD1. CDR3 size: 17 residues. Per germline, CDR1 KGHSH and CDR2 LQKENI. Unmatched junction bases numbered 15, after V lost 3 bases and J lost 6 bases. The CDR3 region is CASSPTTGGASVSEQYF. The CDR3 DNA reads TGTGCCAGCTCACCCACTACAGGGGGCGCATCTGTCAGCGAGCAGTACTTC.

The V call is TRBV5-1, the J call TRBJ2-6; weak D call: TRBD2 (6 bases). This CDR3 comprises 18 residues. V lost 4 bases and J 0 bases, leaving 17 bases between the germline ends. The germline gives CDR1 SGHRS, CDR2 YFSETQ. CDR3: CASSRRDPWGSGANVLTF. The CDR3 DNA is TGCGCCAGCAGCCGGAGGGACCCCTGGGGCTCTGGGGCCAACGTCCTGACTTTC.

V usage is TRBV28 and J usage is TRBJ1-2; no reliable D call. With 10 bases removed from V and 0 bases from J, the gap between germline ends came to 9 bases. The CDR3 runs 12 residues. From germline, CDR1 is MDHEN and CDR2 SYDVKM. The CDR3 sequence is CATRDTNYGYTF. The DNA of the CDR3 is TGTGCCACCCGGGATACTAACTATGGCTACACCTTC.

This clone was observed a handful of times. At one end, the junction sequence differs from germline, possibly due to a read error. The gene calls are TRBV2 and TRBJ2-1; D unclear. The CDR3 has 11 residues. Germline V lookup: CDR1 SNHLY, CDR2 FYNNEI. The CDR3 DNA reads as TGTGCCAGCAGTCTGACGGCGGAGCTGTTCTTC. Translation gives CASSLTAELFF.